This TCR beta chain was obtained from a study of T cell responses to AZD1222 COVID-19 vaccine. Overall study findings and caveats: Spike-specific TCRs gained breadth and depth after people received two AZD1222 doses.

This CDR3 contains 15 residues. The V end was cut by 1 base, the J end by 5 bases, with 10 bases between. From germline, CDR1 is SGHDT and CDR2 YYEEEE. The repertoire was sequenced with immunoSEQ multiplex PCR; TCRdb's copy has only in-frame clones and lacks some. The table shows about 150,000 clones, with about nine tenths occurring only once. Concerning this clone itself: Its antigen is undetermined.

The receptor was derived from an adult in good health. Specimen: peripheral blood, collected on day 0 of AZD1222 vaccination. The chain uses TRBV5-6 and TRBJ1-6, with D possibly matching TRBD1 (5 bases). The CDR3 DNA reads TGTGCCAGCAGCTTGCGGGACGTCGATAATTCACCCCTCCACTTT. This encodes CASSLRDVDNSPLHF.